This TCR beta chain is from a study of cytomegalovirus exposure and HLA in healthy donors. Assay used: immunoSEQ multiplex PCR; TCRdb lists only in-frame clones, some missing. The data show some 150,000 clones, with 85% to 90% seen just once and approximately 3.2% held by the top ten. A remark on this clone: Its antigen is still unknown.

Germline V gives CDR1 LGHNA, CDR2 YNFKEQ. There are 17 residues in the CDR3. V lost 3 bases and J lost 1; bases outside the gene matches: 7. Study results and caveats: According to a subsequent analysis, TCR clusters identified in the first cohort showed a tendency to co-occur across the 100 to 150 validation repertoires.

The chain recombines TRBV4-2 with TRBJ2-3; 10 bases are shared with TRBD2. Input material: PBMCs. The sequence derives from a woman between 18 and 29 years old in good health and CMV-seropositive. The CDR3 sequence: CASSHVSGRQRTDTQYF. In nucleotides, the CDR3 is TGTGCCAGCAGCCATGTTAGCGGGAGGCAACGCACAGATACGCAGTATTTT.